This T cell receptor (beta chain) was identified during a study of T and B cells in COVID-19 patients. For the study at large: Recovered patients mostly had mild to moderate COVID-19 managed as outpatients.

Study-wide findings and caveats: In COVID-19 patients, T cell receptor beta variable and joining gene use was reportedly strongly skewed.

Points on this clonotype: No antigen is known for it. An end of the junction does not agree with germline; a read error may underlie this.

From blood, 250-500 ng of genomic DNA served as TRB template. Per the germline V gene, CDR1 is SGHDT and CDR2 is YYEEEE. This CDR3 is 17 amino acids long. BIOMED2 TRB-A/B primer pools were used in multiplex TRB PCR. TCRdb used MiXCR to reprocess the multiplex PCR reads, holding one entry per CDR3 protein. The sample has about 750 distinct CDR3 sequences; approximately 28% are singletons. The V gene is TRBV5-6, the J gene TRBJ2-7; 7 bases map to TRBD1. Sequences were obtained from blood. This receptor was taken from a human donor with active COVID-19. CDR3: CASSLEVLGTAPTEQYF. The CDR3 bases are TGCGCCAGCAGCTTGGAGGTCCTCGGGACAGCCCCTACGGAGCAGTACTTC.